Shown below are 4 T cell receptor beta chains from a single sample sequenced in a study of blood T cell repertoires in COVID-19. Assay used: immunoSEQ multiplex PCR; TCRdb lists only in-frame clones, some missing. The repertoire holds approximately 93,000 clones, around nine tenths seen once, with around 2% in the top ten. Sequenced material: peripheral blood. Source of these receptors: a man aged 50 to 59 with COVID-19, enrolled during active disease.

CDR3 loop: CASSYSGTSGSPLHF. The CDR3 bases are TGTGCCAGCAGTTACTCGGGCACCTCAGGCTCACCCCTCCACTTT. This chain uses TRBV6-5 with TRBJ1-6, with no clear D. The CDR3 has 15 amino acids. Germline V gene data show CDR1 as MNHEY and CDR2 as SVGAGI. V was clipped by 0 bases and J by 10 bases, with 13 bases between them.

The chain uses TRBV2 and TRBJ1-5; possible D gene TRBD1, 5 bases. This CDR3 region has 13 residues. Trimming stripped 6 bases from V and 5 bases from J, with 11 bases between. Germline CDR1 is SNHLY and CDR2 is FYNNEI. CDR3 sequence (DNA): TGTGCCAGCAGGGGCGACAGCTATCAGCCCCAGCATTTT. Translating it yields CASRGDSYQPQHF.

V is TRBV11-1 and J is TRBJ1-6; weak D call: TRBD1 (5 bases). The CDR3 spans 15 residues. Trimming removed 1 base at V and 8 bases at J, with 12 bases between. Germline V gene lookup returns CDR1 SGHAT and CDR2 FQDESV (reference sequence). CDR3 coding DNA: TGTGCCAGCAGCTTAGTCGCCGGGACTCATTCACCCCTCCACTTT. This translates into CASSLVAGTHSPLHF.

In its sample, this clone was seen once. DNA of the CDR3: TGTGCCAGCAGCCAGACTAGCGGGGCGAACACCGGGGAGCTGTTTTTT. This sequence encodes CASSQTSGANTGELFF. V usage is TRBV5-6 and J usage is TRBJ2-2; 11 bases align to TRBD2. With V trimmed by 4 bases and J by 0 bases, 2 bases remained unmatched. Germline V CDR1 and CDR2: SGHDT, YYEEEE. The CDR3 spans 16 residues.